The T cell receptor beta chain described here comes from a study of T cells after yellow fever vaccination. At the level of the study: Low-cell-number fractions were prepared with SMART-Seq v4 Ultra Low Input.

Trimming left V 5 bases short and J 1 base short, with 17 bases between. This CDR3 is built from 15 residues. Germline V lookup: CDR1 DFQATT, CDR2 SNEGSKA (reference sequence). MiXCR was run by TCRdb on the 5' RACE reads, yielding one entry per CDR3 protein. Counted here are 300,000 to 400,000 distinct CDR3 sequences, roughly 10% occurring once; the ten biggest clones make up 3% to 3.5%. This clonotype was counted a few times. Its antigen is as yet unknown. Findings and caveats of the study: Post-booster samples contained most primary-vaccination clones (around 96% CD4, around 88% CD8). FACS-sorted repertoires could harbor abundant contaminating bulk-population clonotypes.

Here the sequenced sample was CD4+ T cells sorted from PBMCs, taken 45 days after the yellow fever booster vaccination. The receptor comes from a man aged 18 to 29 who received the YFV17D yellow fever vaccine. The V gene is TRBV20-1, the J gene TRBJ1-1; no firm D call. The chain's CDR3 is CSARRGGNSNTEAFF. CDR3 coding DNA: TGCAGTGCTCGACGTGGAGGGAACTCGAACACTGAAGCTTTCTTT.